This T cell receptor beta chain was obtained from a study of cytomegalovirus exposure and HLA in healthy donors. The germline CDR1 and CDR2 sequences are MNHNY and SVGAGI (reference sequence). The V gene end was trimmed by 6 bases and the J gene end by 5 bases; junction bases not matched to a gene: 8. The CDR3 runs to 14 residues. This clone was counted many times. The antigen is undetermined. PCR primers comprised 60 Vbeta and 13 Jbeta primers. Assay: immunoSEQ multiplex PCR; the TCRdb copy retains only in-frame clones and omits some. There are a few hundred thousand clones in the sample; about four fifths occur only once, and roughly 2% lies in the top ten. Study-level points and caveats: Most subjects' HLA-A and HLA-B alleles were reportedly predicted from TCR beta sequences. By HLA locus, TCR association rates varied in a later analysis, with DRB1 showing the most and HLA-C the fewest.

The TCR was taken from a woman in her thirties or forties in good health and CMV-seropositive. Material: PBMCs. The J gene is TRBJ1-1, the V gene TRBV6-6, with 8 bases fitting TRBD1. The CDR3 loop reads CASSVLTGGTEAFF. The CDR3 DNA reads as TGTGCCAGCAGCGTACTAACAGGGGGGACTGAAGCTTTCTTT.